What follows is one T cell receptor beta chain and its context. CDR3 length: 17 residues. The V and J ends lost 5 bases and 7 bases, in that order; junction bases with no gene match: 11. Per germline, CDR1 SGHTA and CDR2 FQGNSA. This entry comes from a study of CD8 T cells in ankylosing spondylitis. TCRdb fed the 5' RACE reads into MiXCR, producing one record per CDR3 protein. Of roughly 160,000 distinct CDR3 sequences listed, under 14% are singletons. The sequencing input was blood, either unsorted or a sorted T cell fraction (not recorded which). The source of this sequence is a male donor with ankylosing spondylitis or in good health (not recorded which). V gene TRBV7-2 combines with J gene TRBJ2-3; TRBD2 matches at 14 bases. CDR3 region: CASSAQPGTSGRNTQYF. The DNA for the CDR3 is TGTGCCAGCAGCGCCCAACCCGGGACTAGCGGGAGAAATACGCAGTATTTT.